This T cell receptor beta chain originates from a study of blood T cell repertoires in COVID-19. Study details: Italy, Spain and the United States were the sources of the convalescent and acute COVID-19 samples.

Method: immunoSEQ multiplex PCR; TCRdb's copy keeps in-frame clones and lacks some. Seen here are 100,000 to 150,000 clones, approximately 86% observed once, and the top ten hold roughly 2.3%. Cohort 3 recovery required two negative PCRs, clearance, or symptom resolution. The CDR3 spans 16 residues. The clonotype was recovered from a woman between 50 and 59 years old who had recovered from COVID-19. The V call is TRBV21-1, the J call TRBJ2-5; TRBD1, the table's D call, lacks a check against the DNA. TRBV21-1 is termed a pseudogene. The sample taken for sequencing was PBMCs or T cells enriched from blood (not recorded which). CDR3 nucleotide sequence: TGTGCCAGCAGCAAATGTAGGGGATTGGGGCAAGAGACCCAGTACTTC. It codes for CASSKCRGLGQETQYF.